A selection of T cell receptor beta chains follows, all from one sample in a study of cytomegalovirus exposure and HLA in healthy donors. Only in-frame clones appear in the TCRdb table, and some are missing; sequencing was by immunoSEQ multiplex PCR. The table lists 150,000 to 200,000 clones, less than 90% of them singletons. Sequencing input: PBMCs. The receptors stem from a young man in good health and CMV-seronegative. Both conserved end residues are part of each CDR3. Fields, in order: J gene, clone size, D gene, V gene, CDR3 protein, CDR3 DNA. The D gene is left open where the match is weak. Some rows mark clone size as missing; the rest say once, few, many or name a class of expanded clone.

J gene: TRBJ1-6; clone size: NA; D gene: NA; V gene: TRBV7-9; CDR3 protein: CSSSYQTDSPLHF; CDR3 DNA: TGTTCCAGCAGCTACCAGACAGATTCACCCCTCCACTTT
J gene: TRBJ1-1; clone size: NA; D gene: NA; V gene: TRBV14; CDR3 protein: CASSQTSWYEGAEAFF; CDR3 DNA: TGTGCCAGCAGCCAAACCTCATGGTACGAAGGGGCTGAAGCTTTCTTT
J gene: TRBJ2-3; clone size: NA; D gene: NA; V gene: TRBV6-1; CDR3 protein: CASSFGQDATDTQYF; CDR3 DNA: TGTGCCAGCAGCTTCGGACAAGATGCCACAGATACGCAGTATTTT
J gene: TRBJ1-1; clone size: NA; D gene: TRBD1; V gene: TRBV19; CDR3 protein: CASSIGVDRAWSVTEAFF; CDR3 DNA: TGTGCCAGTAGTATAGGGGTGGACAGGGCCTGGAGTGTCACTGAAGCTTTCTTT
J gene: TRBJ2-7; clone size: NA; D gene: TRBD1; V gene: TRBV18; CDR3 protein: CASSPRQGPYEQYF; CDR3 DNA: TGTGCCAGCTCACCCAGACAGGGGCCCTACGAGCAGTACTTC
J gene: TRBJ1-3; clone size: NA; D gene: NA; V gene: TRBV6-1; CDR3 protein: CASSESGVATGNTIYF; CDR3 DNA: TGTGCCAGCAGTGAATCAGGGGTGGCCACTGGAAACACCATATATTTT
J gene: TRBJ1-1; clone size: NA; D gene: NA; V gene: TRBV7-9; CDR3 protein: CASTGTSEAFF; CDR3 DNA: TGTGCCAGCACAGGGACATCTGAAGCTTTCTTT
J gene: TRBJ2-4; clone size: NA; D gene: NA; V gene: TRBV5-6; CDR3 protein: CASSPRALAKNIQYF; CDR3 DNA: TGTGCCAGCAGCCCACGTGCGCTAGCCAAAAACATTCAGTACTTC
J gene: TRBJ2-5; clone size: few; D gene: TRBD1; V gene: TRBV28; CDR3 protein: CASNLDRGRRETQYF; CDR3 DNA: TGTGCCAGCAATTTGGACAGGGGGCGGAGAGAGACCCAGTACTTC
J gene: TRBJ2-1; clone size: NA; D gene: NA; V gene: TRBV7-3; CDR3 protein: CASSDRGTEGPQFF; CDR3 DNA: TGTGCCAGCAGCGACCGGGGGACCGAAGGGCCGCAGTTCTTC
J gene: TRBJ2-7; clone size: NA; D gene: TRBD1; V gene: TRBV28; CDR3 protein: CASTRTGVPYEQYF; CDR3 DNA: TGTGCCAGCACCCGGACAGGGGTGCCCTACGAGCAGTACTTC
J gene: TRBJ2-7; clone size: NA; D gene: NA; V gene: TRBV11-2; CDR3 protein: CASSFKTGGLYEQYF; CDR3 DNA: TGTGCCAGCAGCTTTAAGACGGGCGGACTTTACGAGCAGTACTTC
J gene: TRBJ1-4; clone size: NA; D gene: TRBD1; V gene: TRBV5-1; CDR3 protein: CASSPGQGSNEKLFF; CDR3 DNA: TGCGCCAGCAGCCCGGGACAGGGGAGTAATGAAAAACTGTTTTTT
J gene: TRBJ1-3; clone size: NA; D gene: NA; V gene: TRBV28; CDR3 protein: CASSPVRNTIYF; CDR3 DNA: TGTGCCAGCAGTCCGGTCCGGAACACCATATATTTT
J gene: TRBJ2-7; clone size: NA; D gene: TRBD2; V gene: TRBV11-1; CDR3 protein: CASSSPGTSYEQYF; CDR3 DNA: TGTGCCAGCAGCTCACCGGGGACTAGCTACGAGCAGTACTTC
J gene: TRBJ2-1; clone size: NA; D gene: TRBD2; V gene: TRBV11-3; CDR3 protein: CASSSSAAGGTYNEQFF; CDR3 DNA: TGTGCCAGCAGCTCCAGCGCGGCGGGAGGGACCTACAATGAGCAGTTCTTC
J gene: TRBJ2-2; clone size: NA; D gene: NA; V gene: TRBV5-6; CDR3 protein: CASSLDRELTGELFF; CDR3 DNA: TGTGCCAGCAGCTTGGACAGAGAGTTGACCGGGGAGCTGTTTTTT
J gene: TRBJ1-4; clone size: NA; D gene: NA; V gene: TRBV9; CDR3 protein: CASSAEGATNEKLFF; CDR3 DNA: TGTGCCAGCAGCGCTGAGGGGGCAACTAATGAAAAACTGTTTTTT
J gene: TRBJ2-3; clone size: NA; D gene: NA; V gene: TRBV15; CDR3 protein: CATVQGRAPTDTQYF; CDR3 DNA: TGTGCCACCGTCCAGGGGCGGGCCCCCACAGATACGCAGTATTTT
J gene: TRBJ1-1; clone size: NA; D gene: NA; V gene: TRBV2; CDR3 protein: CASTLKGLGEAFF; CDR3 DNA: TGTGCCAGCACTCTAAAGGGACTTGGTGAAGCTTTCTTT
J gene: TRBJ2-1; clone size: NA; D gene: TRBD2; V gene: TRBV29-1; CDR3 protein: CSVGRRGGRNEQFF; CDR3 DNA: TGCAGCGTTGGGAGGCGGGGGGGCCGGAATGAGCAGTTCTTC
J gene: TRBJ1-5; clone size: NA; D gene: TRBD1; V gene: TRBV28; CDR3 protein: CASLYIDRGSNQPQHF; CDR3 DNA: TGTGCCAGCCTTTATATTGACAGGGGGTCCAATCAGCCCCAGCATTTT
J gene: TRBJ1-5; clone size: NA; D gene: TRBD1; V gene: TRBV5-1; CDR3 protein: CASSPGQGGDQPQHF; CDR3 DNA: TGCGCCAGCAGCCCGGGACAGGGTGGGGATCAGCCCCAGCATTTT
J gene: TRBJ1-6; clone size: NA; D gene: NA; V gene: TRBV19; CDR3 protein: CASSPGTGNSPLHF; CDR3 DNA: TGTGCCAGTAGTCCCGGTACCGGTAATTCACCCCTCCACTTT
J gene: TRBJ2-5; clone size: NA; D gene: NA; V gene: TRBV25-1; CDR3 protein: CASSEYLGQETQYF; CDR3 DNA: TGTGCCAGCAGTGAATATCTAGGCCAAGAGACCCAGTACTTC
J gene: TRBJ2-1; clone size: NA; D gene: NA; V gene: TRBV6-1; CDR3 protein: CASRKENSGEQFF; CDR3 DNA: TGTGCCAGCAGAAAAGAGAATTCGGGTGAGCAGTTCTTC
J gene: TRBJ2-1; clone size: NA; D gene: TRBD1; V gene: TRBV28; CDR3 protein: CASSLMGQGYEQFF; CDR3 DNA: TGTGCCAGCAGTTTAATGGGACAGGGTTATGAGCAGTTCTTC
J gene: TRBJ2-3; clone size: NA; D gene: NA; V gene: TRBV28; CDR3 protein: CASSPPPGSGTDTQYF; CDR3 DNA: TGTGCCAGCAGCCCGCCCCCAGGGTCGGGCACAGATACGCAGTATTTT
J gene: TRBJ1-1; clone size: NA; D gene: TRBD1; V gene: TRBV7-3; CDR3 protein: CASSLTGGADNTEAFF; CDR3 DNA: TGTGCCAGCAGCCTGACAGGGGGCGCAGATAACACTGAAGCTTTCTTT
J gene: TRBJ1-2; clone size: once; D gene: TRBD1; V gene: TRBV7-8; CDR3 protein: CASSLGQGPGNGYTF; CDR3 DNA: TGTGCCAGCAGCCTAGGACAGGGGCCGGGGAATGGCTACACCTTC
J gene: TRBJ2-3; clone size: once; D gene: TRBD2; V gene: TRBV9; CDR3 protein: CASSGGTSAPVLTDTQYF; CDR3 DNA: TGTGCCAGCAGCGGGGGGACTAGCGCCCCTGTACTCACAGATACGCAGTATTTT
J gene: TRBJ2-7; clone size: few; D gene: NA; V gene: TRBV6-1; CDR3 protein: CASSEGPTYEQYF; CDR3 DNA: TGTGCCAGCAGTGAAGGGCCCACCTACGAGCAGTACTTC
J gene: TRBJ2-7; clone size: NA; D gene: TRBD1; V gene: TRBV9; CDR3 protein: CASSVEMGQKSRYEQYF; CDR3 DNA: TGTGCCAGCAGCGTAGAAATGGGACAGAAATCCCGCTACGAGCAGTACTTC
J gene: TRBJ1-5; clone size: NA; D gene: NA; V gene: TRBV6-1; CDR3 protein: CASSDGYQPQHF; CDR3 DNA: TGTGCCAGCAGTGACGGGTACCAGCCCCAGCATTTT
J gene: TRBJ2-7; clone size: NA; D gene: NA; V gene: TRBV6-6; CDR3 protein: CASSDLTSSYEQYF; CDR3 DNA: TGTGCCAGCAGTGACTTGACAAGCTCCTACGAGCAGTACTTC
J gene: TRBJ2-1; clone size: NA; D gene: NA; V gene: TRBV5-1; CDR3 protein: CASSSGGQFNNEQFF; CDR3 DNA: TGCGCCAGCAGCTCCGGGGGACAGTTTAACAATGAGCAGTTCTTC
J gene: TRBJ2-1; clone size: NA; D gene: TRBD2; V gene: TRBV9; CDR3 protein: CASSTESGGAGEQFF; CDR3 DNA: TGTGCCAGCAGCACAGAGAGCGGGGGGGCGGGTGAGCAGTTCTTC
J gene: TRBJ2-7; clone size: once; D gene: TRBD2; V gene: TRBV28; CDR3 protein: CASSFSSGGSYEQYF; CDR3 DNA: TGTGCCAGCAGTTTTAGCAGCGGGGGCTCCTACGAGCAGTACTTC
J gene: TRBJ2-7; clone size: NA; D gene: TRBD1; V gene: TRBV9; CDR3 protein: CASSVGEQGLYEQYF; CDR3 DNA: TGTGCCAGCAGCGTAGGGGAACAGGGGCTCTACGAGCAGTACTTC